One sample yielded the 27 T cell receptor beta chains listed below, sequenced in a study of PD-L1 blockade in urothelial cancer. Assay: immunoSEQ multiplex PCR; the TCRdb copy retains only in-frame clones and omits some. In the table there are roughly 48,000 clones, around 82% of which are singletons. Specimen: PBMCs, collected around atezolizumab (anti-PD-L1) treatment. Receptor source: a man between 40 and 49 years old with urothelial cancer.

The chain links TRBV18 to TRBJ2-5; possible D gene TRBD1, 5 bases. Germline CDR1 reads KGHSH; CDR2 reads LQKENI. V dropped 3 bases and J dropped 7 bases, with 15 bases sitting between them. The CDR3 has 14 residues. CDR3 protein: CASSPTNNQGTQYF. The CDR3 DNA is TGTGCCAGCTCACCCACCAATAATCAGGGGACCCAGTACTTC.

The chain combines TRBV4-3 with TRBJ1-1, with TRBD1 as a possible D gene (5 bases). CDR3 length equals 15 residues. CDR1 and CDR2 (germline): LGHNA, YSLEER. Trimming pared 4 bases from V and 2 bases from J, leaving 14 bases between. The CDR3 DNA follows: TGCGCCAGCAGCCGACGGGGGGGGGTAAACACTGAAGCTTTCTTT. Translating it yields CASSRRGGVNTEAFF.

A word on this clone: The junction and the germline gene differ at one end; a read error may be behind it. The chain links TRBV27 to TRBJ1-1; D is uncertain. CDR1 and CDR2 from the germline V gene are MNHEY and SMNVEV (reference sequence). The CDR3 is 14 residues long. Written as DNA, the CDR3 is TGTGCCAGCCGTTTCGCTAGCACGAACACTGAAGCTTTCTTT. This translates into CASRFASTNTEAFF.

This clone was counted once. The V and J genes are TRBV15 and TRBJ2-3, with TRBD2 matching over 10 bases. J was trimmed by 2 bases and V by 4 bases; bases with no gene match: 3. Germline V gene lookup returns CDR1 LNHNV and CDR2 YYDKDF (reference sequence). The CDR3 is made up of 15 amino acids. CDR3 residues: CATSNSGRDTDTQYF. In DNA, the CDR3 is TGTGCCACCAGCAACAGCGGGAGGGACACAGATACGCAGTATTTT.

The chain joins TRBV18 to TRBJ2-4; TRBD2 is a possible D gene (7 bases). The CDR3 is made up of 17 amino acids. Germline values: CDR1 KGHSH, CDR2 LQKENI. V gave up 5 bases and J gave up 4 bases, with 21 bases separating them. The CDR3 bases are TGTGCCAGCTCAGTACCCGGGGGGCAGCCCGGAAAAAACATTCAGTACTTC. It is translated as CASSVPGGQPGKNIQYF.

This chain joins TRBV5-1 and TRBJ2-6, with D maybe TRBD1 (5 bases). Trimming pared 2 bases from V and 0 bases from J, leaving 12 bases between. This CDR3 contains 17 residues. Germline V gene lookup returns CDR1 SGHRS and CDR2 YFSETQ. CDR3 region: CASSFGLQASGANVLTF. CDR3 in DNA: TGCGCCAGCAGCTTCGGTCTACAGGCCTCTGGGGCCAACGTCCTGACTTTC.

The chain employs TRBV7-2 and TRBJ2-1; TRBD2 matches at 10 bases. Unmatched junction bases numbered 7, after V lost 5 bases and J lost 0 bases. The CDR3 is 17 amino acids. Germline lookup yields CDR1 SGHTA and CDR2 FQGNSA. The CDR3 sequence is CASSASGRASSYNEQFF. DNA of the CDR3: TGTGCCAGCAGCGCGAGCGGGAGGGCCTCCTCCTACAATGAGCAGTTCTTC.

The chain carries TRBV7-3 and TRBJ2-1; 12 nucleotides agree with TRBD2. There are 20 residues in the CDR3. CDR1 is SGHTA, CDR2 FQGTGA, per germline. With V trimmed by 5 bases and J by 0 bases, 14 bases remained unmatched. The CDR3 coding sequence is TGTGCCAGCAGCCGCCTAGCGGGAGGGACTACAAACCCCTCCTACAATGAGCAGTTCTTC. This sequence encodes CASSRLAGGTTNPSYNEQFF.

The V gene is TRBV2, the J gene TRBJ2-1; TRBD2 is a possible D gene (6 bases). Germline V lookup: CDR1 SNHLY, CDR2 FYNNEI. CDR3 size: 11 residues. Between the trimmed V and J ends, which lost 7 bases and 9 bases, there was a span of 10 bases. In nucleotides, the CDR3 is TGTGCCAGCACGTCGGGAGTTGAGCAGTTCTTC. Its protein product is CASTSGVEQFF. The full variable domain, with the rest looked up from reference TRBV2 and TRBJ2-1, is EPEVTQTPSHQVTQMGQEVILRCVPISNHLYFYWYRQILGQKVEFLVSFYNNEISEKSEIFDDQFSVERPDGSNFTLKIRSTKLEDSAMYFCASTSGVEQFFGPGTRLTVL.

This clone came up a few times. This chain joins TRBV28 and TRBJ1-3, with D maybe TRBD1 (5 bases). Germline V gives CDR1 MDHEN, CDR2 SYDVKM. Trimming took 3 bases from V and 1 from J, leaving 13 bases between them. The CDR3 is 16 residues long. CDR3 bases: TGTGCCAGCAGTTTTAGCGGGGGACTATCTGGAAACACCATATATTTT. Protein sequence: CASSFSGGLSGNTIYF.

A few counts support this clone. This chain joins TRBV19 and TRBJ2-2; the D gene is possibly TRBD1 (5 bases). CDR3 length: 13 amino acids. Germline lookup yields CDR1 LNHDA and CDR2 SQIVND (reference sequence). V was clipped by 7 bases and J by 6 bases, with 12 bases between them. The CDR3 region is CASNARAAGELFF. The CDR3 DNA reads as TGTGCCAGTAACGCCAGGGCGGCCGGGGAGCTGTTTTTT.

V is TRBV27 and J is TRBJ2-7, with D possibly matching TRBD2 (5 bases). Germline V gene lookup returns CDR1 MNHEY and CDR2 SMNVEV (reference sequence). Between the trimmed V and J ends, which lost 5 bases and 0 bases, there was a span of 11 bases. The CDR3 totals 14 residues. CDR3 nucleotide sequence: TGTGCCAGCAGTCTCCCCGGGGACTCCTACGAGCAGTACTTC. Protein product: CASSLPGDSYEQYF.

The chain links TRBV30 to TRBJ1-2; 8 bases align to TRBD1. This CDR3 has 13 residues. From germline, CDR1 is GTSNPN and CDR2 SVGIG (reference sequence). The trim removed 6 bases at V and 8 bases at J, leaving 11 bases unmatched. The CDR3 reads CACSRDRPRGYTF. The DNA of the CDR3 is TGTGCCTGCAGCCGGGACAGGCCAAGGGGCTACACCTTC.

The chain uses TRBV9 and TRBJ2-1, with TRBD1 matching 9 bases. Germline values: CDR1 SGDLS, CDR2 YYNGEE. This CDR3 spans 20 amino acids. Losses at the gene ends were 4 bases for V and 0 bases for J; bases not matched to a gene: 17. The CDR3 reads CASSPGTGTALVSSYNEQFF. The CDR3 DNA follows: TGTGCCAGCAGCCCTGGGACAGGGACGGCATTAGTAAGCTCCTACAATGAGCAGTTCTTC.

The V call is TRBV15, the J call TRBJ2-2; 9 bases map to TRBD2. The CDR3 extends over 18 amino acids. J was trimmed by 7 bases and V by 1 base; bases with no gene match: 13. CDR1 and CDR2 from the germline V gene are LNHNV and YYDKDF (reference sequence). CDR3 protein: CATSRGLSAGGRDGELFF. CDR3 sequence (DNA): TGTGCCACCAGCAGAGGCCTATCCGCGGGAGGGAGAGACGGGGAGCTGTTTTTT. Supplemented by reference TRBV15 and TRBJ2-2, the full variable domain reads DAMVIQNPRYQVTQFGKPVTLSCSQTLNHNVMYWYQQKSSQAPKLLFHYYDKDFNNEADTPDNFQSRRPNTSFCFLDIRSPGLGDTAMYLCATSRGLSAGGRDGELFFGEGSRLTVL.

CDR3 sequence: CASVGGSTDTQYF. The CDR3 DNA follows: TGTGCCAGCGTCGGGGGAAGCACAGATACGCAGTATTTT. The V call is TRBV6-6, the J call TRBJ2-3; D is possibly TRBD2 (6 bases). Trimming left V 8 bases short and J 0 bases short, with 9 bases between. CDR1 is MNHNY and CDR2 is SVGAGI in the germline V gene (reference sequence). The CDR3 has 13 amino acids.

V usage is TRBV7-3 and J usage is TRBJ2-1; possibly TRBD1 for D (5 bases). CDR1 SGHTA and CDR2 FQGTGA come from the germline V gene. V dropped 2 bases and J dropped 8 bases, with 16 bases sitting between them. CDR3 length: 15 amino acids. The CDR3 DNA reads as TGTGCCAGCAGCTTAGGTGGGGCCAACCCCCATGAGCAGTTCTTC. Translated: CASSLGGANPHEQFF.

This rearrangement joins TRBV18 to TRBJ1-4, with D perhaps TRBD1 (6 bases). Trimming stripped 3 bases from V and 5 bases from J, with 10 bases between. Germline assignment: CDR1 KGHSH and CDR2 LQKENI. This CDR3 is built from 14 residues. The CDR3 spells CASSPGASNEKLFF. The CDR3 bases are TGTGCCAGCTCACCGGGGGCGTCGAATGAAAAACTGTTTTTT.

This chain uses TRBV5-8 with TRBJ2-7, with D tentatively TRBD1 (5 bases). Germline V lookup: CDR1 SGHTS, CDR2 YDEGEE. Trimming shortened V by 4 bases and J by 4 bases, and 12 bases separated the two germline ends. This CDR3 spans 13 amino acids. The CDR3 is CASSDRTYYEQYF. DNA for the CDR3: TGTGCCAGCAGCGACAGAACCTATTACGAGCAGTACTTC.

J is TRBJ2-1 and V is TRBV7-3; TRBD2 agrees at 11 bases. This CDR3 comprises 15 residues. The V segment lost 5 bases and the J segment 1 base; nucleotides outside the gene matches: 1. The germline V gene has CDR1 SGHTA and CDR2 FQGTGA. This chain's CDR3 is CASSRLAGSYNEQFF. In DNA form, the CDR3 reads TGTGCCAGCAGCCGACTAGCGGGGTCCTACAATGAGCAGTTCTTC.

The chain joins TRBV5-1 to TRBJ1-1; no reliable D call. Trimming removed 2 bases at V and 11 bases at J, with 19 bases between. The germline CDR1 and CDR2 sequences are SGHRS and YFSETQ. The CDR3 has 14 residues. The CDR3 nucleotides read TGCGCCAGCAGCTTAATTGGGCAGGTGGGCGAGGCTTTCTTT. It is translated as CASSLIGQVGEAFF.

V gene TRBV5-4 combines with J gene TRBJ1-4; D might be TRBD1 (5 bases). Germline CDR1 SGHNT, CDR2 YYREEE (reference sequence). The CDR3 sequence is 14 residues long. V gave up 2 bases and J gave up 8 bases, with 13 bases separating them. In DNA, the CDR3 is TGTGCCAGCAGCTTACAAGGGGCGCGCGAAAAACTGTTTTTT. Protein sequence: CASSLQGAREKLFF.

The V call is TRBV7-3, the J call TRBJ2-1, with 10 bases identical to TRBD2. V was pared by 1 base and J by 6 bases, with 9 bases of the junction left unmatched. The CDR3 sequence is 17 residues long. Germline-derived CDR1 and CDR2 are SGHTA and FQGTGA. CDR3 in amino acids: CASSLRGELAGFNEQFF. CDR3 coding DNA: TGTGCCAGCAGCTTAAGAGGGGAACTAGCGGGATTCAATGAGCAGTTCTTC.

This clone was observed once. This chain connects TRBV11-2 to TRBJ1-2, with TRBD1 matching 9 bases. CDR3 length: 16 residues. V shed 0 bases, J shed 4 bases, and the junction held 6 bases outside the gene matches. The germline CDR1 and CDR2 sequences are SGHAT and FQNNGV. In DNA form, the CDR3 reads TGTGCCAGCAGCTTAGATCTCGGGACAGGGTCCTATGGCTACACCTTC. This encodes CASSLDLGTGSYGYTF.

This rearrangement joins TRBV5-8 to TRBJ1-2; no clear D. The CDR3 is 12 residues long. The V end lost 4 bases, the J end lost 9 bases, and 13 bases lay between the germline ends. The germline V gene encodes CDR1 SGHTS and CDR2 YDEGEE. CDR3 sequence: CASSGGGGSYTF. CDR3 nucleotides: TGTGCCAGCAGCGGAGGAGGAGGGAGCTACACCTTC.

This chain uses TRBV9 with TRBJ1-4; 10 positions agree with TRBD1. The CDR3 sequence is 14 residues long. Germline V CDR1 and CDR2: SGDLS, YYNGEE. Trimming removed 3 bases from V and 5 bases from J; junction bases left unmatched: 1. CDR3 amino acids: CASSEDRGNEKLFF. In DNA form, the CDR3 reads TGTGCCAGCAGCGAGGACAGGGGGAATGAAAAACTGTTTTTT.

The J gene is TRBJ2-1, the V gene TRBV6-6, with 10 bases fitting TRBD2. The J segment lost 5 bases and the V segment lost 2 bases, leaving 3 bases of the junction unmatched. Germline values: CDR1 MNHNY, CDR2 SVGAGI (reference sequence). CDR3 size: 15 residues. The CDR3 here is CASSYPTSGNNEQFF. As DNA, the CDR3 is TGTGCCAGCAGTTACCCCACTAGCGGGAACAATGAGCAGTTCTTC.